A selection of T cell receptor beta chains follows, all from one sample in a study of blood T cells in healthy people across ages. TCRdb independently ran MiXCR on the 5' RACE reads; one entry per CDR3 protein. The data contain 650,000 to 950,000 distinct CDR3 sequences, 44% of them singletons. Sequenced input: blood. The receptors come from a man between 60 and 75 years old in good health. Each CDR3 is given without its conserved first and last residue. Each record gives: V gene, J gene, clone size, CDR3 protein. Expanded clones get a size class; other rows say once, few or many, or leave the size out.

>TRBV2|TRBJ2-7|NA
ASRIGQGWIQY
>TRBV4-1|TRBJ2-1|NA
ASSQGRQGYNEQF
>TRBV18|TRBJ2-3|NA
ASPPRILRGVTGTQY
>TRBV11-3|TRBJ2-3|NA
ASSLGVTRASDTQY
>TRBV6-6|TRBJ2-1|NA
ASRPPGTGGNEQF
>TRBV5-1|TRBJ1-2|NA
ASSPQDSPSGYT
>TRBV4-1|TRBJ2-1|few
ASSPAQGESYNEQF
>TRBV10-3|TRBJ2-5|NA
AISVDRGGEQY
>TRBV27|TRBJ2-2|NA
ASRRGGGGENTGELF
>TRBV24-1|TRBJ1-5|once
ATSDGRSQH
>TRBV6-2/TRBV6-3|TRBJ2-7|few
ASRPGGSPLYEQY
>TRBV4-3|TRBJ1-4|NA
ASSQDPTGGFEKLF
>TRBV27|TRBJ2-7|few
ASSSRRDRFYEQY
>TRBV6-6|TRBJ2-3|many
ASGQGADTQY
>TRBV29-1|TRBJ2-1|NA
SVESQYNKQF
>TRBV7-2|TRBJ2-7|NA
ASSLLGDSRWEQY
>TRBV5-1|TRBJ2-3|NA
ASSFRGVGTDTQY
>TRBV5-1|TRBJ1-5|NA
ASSPLGGDSNQPQH
>TRBV30|TRBJ1-1|NA
AWRRTGPYTEAF
>TRBV20-1|TRBJ2-3|NA
SARGAGQGTADTQY
>TRBV5-1|TRBJ2-5|few
ASTKGGRLETQY
>TRBV20-1|TRBJ1-1|few
SALPGQHTEAF
>TRBV7-2|TRBJ2-7|few
ASSLDAGGIYEQY
>TRBV5-1|TRBJ2-2|few
ASSLVLAENTGELF
>TRBV25-1|TRBJ1-1|few
ASSEYGQGGSEAF
>TRBV6-1|TRBJ2-5|NA
ASRRTGTQETQY
>TRBV2|TRBJ2-1|few
ASRLETNNNEQF
>TRBV7-9|TRBJ1-2|NA
ASSSNHGPFSLGGYGYT
>TRBV2|TRBJ2-1|NA
ASNGGQGDYNEQF